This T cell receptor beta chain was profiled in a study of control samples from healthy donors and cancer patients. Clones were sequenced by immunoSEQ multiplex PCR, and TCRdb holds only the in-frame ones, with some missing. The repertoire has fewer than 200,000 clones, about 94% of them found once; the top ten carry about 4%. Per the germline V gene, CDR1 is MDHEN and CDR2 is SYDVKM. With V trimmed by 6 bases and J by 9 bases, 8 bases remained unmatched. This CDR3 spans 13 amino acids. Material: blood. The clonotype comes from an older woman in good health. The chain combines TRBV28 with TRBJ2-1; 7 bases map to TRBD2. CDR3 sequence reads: CASRPAGRGEQFF. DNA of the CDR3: TGTGCCAGCAGGCCGGCAGGGAGGGGTGAGCAGTTCTTC.